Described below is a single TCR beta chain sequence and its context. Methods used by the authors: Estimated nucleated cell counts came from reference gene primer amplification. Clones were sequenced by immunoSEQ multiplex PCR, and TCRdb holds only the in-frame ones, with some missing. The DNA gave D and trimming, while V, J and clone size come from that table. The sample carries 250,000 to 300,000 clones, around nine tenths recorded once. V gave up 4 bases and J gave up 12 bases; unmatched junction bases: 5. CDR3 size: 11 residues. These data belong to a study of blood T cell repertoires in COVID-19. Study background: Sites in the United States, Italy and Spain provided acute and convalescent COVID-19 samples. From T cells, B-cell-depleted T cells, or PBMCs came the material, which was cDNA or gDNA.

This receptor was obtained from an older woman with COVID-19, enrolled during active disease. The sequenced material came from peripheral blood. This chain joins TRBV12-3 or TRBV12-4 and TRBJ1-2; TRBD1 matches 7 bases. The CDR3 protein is CASSSRTGHTF. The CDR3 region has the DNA TGTGCCAGCAGTTCCCGGACAGGCCACACCTTC.